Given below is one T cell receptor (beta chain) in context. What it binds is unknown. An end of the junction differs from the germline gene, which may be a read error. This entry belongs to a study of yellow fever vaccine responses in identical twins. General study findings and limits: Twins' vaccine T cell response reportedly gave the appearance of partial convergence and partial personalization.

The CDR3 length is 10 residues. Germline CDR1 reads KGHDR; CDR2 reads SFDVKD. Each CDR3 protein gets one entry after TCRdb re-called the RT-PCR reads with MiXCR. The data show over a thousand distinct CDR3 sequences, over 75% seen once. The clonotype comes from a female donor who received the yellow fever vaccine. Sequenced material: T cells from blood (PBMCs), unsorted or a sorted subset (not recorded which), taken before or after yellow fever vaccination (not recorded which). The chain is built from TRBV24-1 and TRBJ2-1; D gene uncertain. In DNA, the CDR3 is TGTGCCACCCGTGATTCTGAGCAGTTCTTC. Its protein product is CATRDSEQFF.